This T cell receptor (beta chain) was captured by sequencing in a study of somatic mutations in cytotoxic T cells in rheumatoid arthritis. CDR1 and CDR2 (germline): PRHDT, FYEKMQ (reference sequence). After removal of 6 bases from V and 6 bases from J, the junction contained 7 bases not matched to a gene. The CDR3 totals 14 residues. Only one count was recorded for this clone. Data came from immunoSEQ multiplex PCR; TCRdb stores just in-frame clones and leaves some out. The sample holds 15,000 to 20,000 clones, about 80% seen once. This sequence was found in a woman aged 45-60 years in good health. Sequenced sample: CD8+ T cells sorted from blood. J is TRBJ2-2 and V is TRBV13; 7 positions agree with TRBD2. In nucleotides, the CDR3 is TGTGCCAGCAGGCGAGGGACTAACGCCGGGGAGCTGTTTTTT. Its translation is CASRRGTNAGELFF.